The 26 T cell receptor beta chains given below trace back to one sample, sequenced in a study of T cell clonality in common variable immunodeficiency. Whole-study results and caveats: Fewer deletions and N-nucleotide insertions were reportedly seen in common variable immunodeficiency TCR beta sequences.

The table came from immunoSEQ multiplex PCR; TCRdb's copy has only in-frame clones and leaves some out. This set yields about 33,000 clones and no singletons; the top ten hold less than 8%. Their antigens remain unidentified. Sequencing was performed on peripheral blood mononuclear cells. The receptors here all came from a human donor with common variable immunodeficiency.

This clone was seen many times. The read comes to an end 3 residues before the CDR3 does, leaving the germline J gene to fill in the end. The chain is built from TRBV30 and TRBJ1-1; 7 bases are a match to TRBD1. CDR1 and CDR2 from the germline V gene are GTSNPN and SVGIG (reference sequence). This CDR3 comprises 14 residues. V lost 3 bases and J lost 4; bases outside the gene matches: 8. The CDR3 region is CAWRQTGWVTEAFF. CDR3 DNA, as far as it was read: TGTGCCTGGAGACAGACAGGGTGGGTCACTGAA.

Turning to this clone: The CDR3 is cut off 3 residues early in the read; its end comes from the germline J gene. V is TRBV19 and J is TRBJ2-7; D may be TRBD1 (6 bases). V was cut by 3 bases and J by 4 bases, with 22 bases left in between. Looked up from germline, CDR1 is LNHDA and CDR2 is SQIVND (reference sequence). This CDR3 region has 17 residues. The CDR3 protein is CASSMTGHHNGWYEQYF. Incomplete CDR3 DNA: TGTGCCAGTAGTATGACGGGACATCACAATGGGTGGTACGAG.

This clone was picked up many times. The read halts 3 residues ahead of the CDR3 end, with the missing end drawn from the germline J gene. The chain links TRBV20-1 to TRBJ2-7, with D possibly matching TRBD1 (5 bases). The germline V and J ends were trimmed by 5 bases and 3 bases, with 20 bases remaining between them. The CDR3 sequence is 15 residues long. Per germline, CDR1 DFQATT and CDR2 SNEGSKA (reference sequence). The CDR3 protein is CSAGARQTQNYEQYF. The covered CDR3 bases are TGCAGTGCTGGGGCTCGACAGACTCAAAACTACGAG.

A few counts support this clone. The sequenced fragment ends 3 residues before the CDR3 boundary, so the rest is inferred from the germline J gene. The chain joins TRBV29-1 to TRBJ2-7, with 7 bases lining up with TRBD1. Trimming removed 0 bases from V and 2 bases from J; junction bases left unmatched: 1. The CDR3 is 13 amino acids. Germline CDR1 SQVTM, CDR2 ANQGSEA. The covered CDR3 bases are TGCAGCGTTGAAGAGCAGGGGGCCTACGAG. It encodes CSVEEQGAYE. The whole CDR3 reads CSVEEQGAYEQYF.

Many counts were recorded for this clone. Incomplete CDR3 DNA: TGCAGTGCTGCGGGACTAGCGGGGGGTTTGTCGTTAAGCACAGATACG. This encodes CSAAGLAGGLSLSTDT. The complete CDR3 sequence is CSAAGLAGGLSLSTDTQYF. The V and J genes are TRBV20-1 and TRBJ2-3; 15 bases agree with TRBD2. Read coverage stops 3 residues before the CDR3 terminus; the germline J gene supplies the remainder. V trimming: 5 bases; J trimming: 0 bases; junction bases outside the gene matches: 12. The germline CDR1 and CDR2 sequences are DFQATT and SNEGSKA (reference sequence). The CDR3 has 19 residues.

Worth noting for this clone: Read sequence stops 3 residues before the CDR3 end, and the germline J gene provides the missing end. The J gene is TRBJ1-1, the V gene TRBV2; possibly TRBD1 for D (6 bases). The germline V gene encodes CDR1 SNHLY and CDR2 FYNNEI. Trimming removed 6 bases at V and 0 bases at J, with 11 bases between. The CDR3 spans 14 residues. The part of the CDR3 DNA that was read is TGTGCCAGCAGCCTACAGGGCATGAACACTGAA. This translates into CASSLQGMNTE. The entire CDR3 protein is CASSLQGMNTEAFF. Filled out from reference TRBV2 and TRBJ1-1, the complete variable domain reads EPEVTQTPSHQVTQMGQEVILRCVPISNHLYFYWYRQILGQKVEFLVSFYNNEISEKSEIFDDQFSVERPDGSNFTLKIRSTKLEDSAMYFCASSLQGMNTEAFFGQGTRLTVV.

This clone was found a few times. From the germline J gene comes the end of the CDR3, since the read stops 3 residues before it. This chain uses TRBV19 with TRBJ1-1; possible D gene TRBD1, 6 bases. V lost 6 bases and J lost 1, with 9 bases in between. CDR3 length: 13 residues. Germline lookup yields CDR1 LNHDA and CDR2 SQIVND (reference sequence). The CDR3 protein is CASSGTPNTEAFF. The sequenced CDR3 bases are TGTGCCAGTAGCGGGACACCGAACACTGAA.

There are a few counts of this clone. CDR3 sequence: CASRGEAAGNTIYF. The CDR3 bases that were read are TGTGCCAGCAGAGGGGAGGCAGCGGGAAACACC. The chain carries TRBV2 and TRBJ1-3, with D perhaps TRBD1 (5 bases). Read sequence stops 3 residues before the CDR3 end, and the germline J gene provides the missing end. V lost 6 bases, J lost 4 bases, and 13 bases lay in between. Germline CDR1 reads SNHLY; CDR2 reads FYNNEI. The CDR3 spans 14 residues. The full variable domain, completed using reference TRBV2 and TRBJ1-3, is EPEVTQTPSHQVTQMGQEVILRCVPISNHLYFYWYRQILGQKVEFLVSFYNNEISEKSEIFDDQFSVERPDGSNFTLKIRSTKLEDSAMYFCASRGEAAGNTIYFGEGSWLTVV.

As for this clone: The read is 3 residues too short to cover the CDR3 end, so that end is filled in from the germline J gene. This rearrangement joins TRBV30 to TRBJ1-5, with D possibly TRBD1 on 6 matching bases. V shed 3 bases and J shed 9 bases, with 15 bases lying between them. The germline gives CDR1 GTSNPN, CDR2 SVGIG (reference sequence). The CDR3 consists of 13 residues. The CDR3 protein is CAWSEQGARPQHF. The DNA read from the CDR3 is TGTGCCTGGAGCGAACAGGGAGCACGGCCC.

This clone was seen at least ten times. The read gets to within 3 residues of the CDR3 end, and the germline J gene fills in the rest. The chain couples TRBV19 to TRBJ1-2, with a possible D match to TRBD1 (5 bases). Trimming pared 11 bases from V and 1 base from J, leaving 17 bases between. Germline CDR1 is LNHDA and CDR2 is SQIVND (reference sequence). This CDR3 contains 14 residues. The CDR3 reads CASRPGGYNYGYTF. The DNA read from the CDR3 is TGTGCCTCCCGGCCGGGGGGGTATAACTATGGC.

This clone occurred many times. With the read ending 3 residues before the CDR3 end, the germline J gene is used to fill in that end. This rearrangement joins TRBV10-3 to TRBJ2-7, with 10 bases identical to TRBD1. V trimming: 3 bases; J trimming: 5 bases; junction bases outside the gene matches: 4. There are 14 residues in the CDR3. Germline-derived CDR1 and CDR2 are ENHRY and SYGVKD. The DNA read from the CDR3 is TGTGCCATCAGTGATAGGACAGGGGGGAACGAG. Amino acids: CAISDRTGGNE. The whole CDR3 protein reads CAISDRTGGNEQYF.

Regarding this clone: The DNA ends 3 residues before the CDR3 does, and the rest of the CDR3 is filled in from the germline J gene. The chain combines TRBV18 with TRBJ1-2; D is perhaps TRBD1 (5 bases). Germline CDR1 and CDR2: KGHSH and LQKENI. V lost 6 bases to trimming and J lost 4 bases, with 15 bases between them. The CDR3 loop spans 14 amino acids. The CDR3 reads CASSLQGGSYGYTF. The DNA read from the CDR3 is TGTGCCAGCTCCCTCCAGGGAGGGAGCTATGGC.

In this sample, this clone turned up many times. The read terminates 3 residues before the CDR3 end, so the remaining end is supplied by the germline J gene. The rearrangement uses TRBV12-3 or TRBV12-4 and TRBJ2-5; D might be TRBD2 (7 bases). V lost 2 bases, J lost 2 bases, and 15 bases lay in between. The CDR3 totals 16 residues. Here the CDR3 reads CASSLYPGGTQETQYF. The sequenced CDR3 bases are TGTGCCAGCAGTTTATATCCCGGGGGGACACAAGAGACC.

In the case of this clone: Read coverage stops 3 residues before the CDR3 terminus; the germline J gene supplies the remainder. The V and J genes are TRBV2 and TRBJ2-5; TRBD1 matches at 9 bases. V shed 7 bases, J shed 6 bases, and the junction held 9 bases outside the gene matches. The CDR3 runs 14 residues. Per germline, CDR1 SNHLY and CDR2 FYNNEI. The CDR3 sequence: CASNTGTGWQTQYF. Incomplete CDR3 DNA: TGTGCCAGCAACACCGGGACAGGGTGGCAGACC.

This clone was observed a handful of times. The read gets to within 3 residues of the CDR3 end, and the germline J gene fills in the rest. The V call is TRBV5-1, the J call TRBJ2-5; 16 bases match TRBD2. Germline lookup yields CDR1 SGHRS and CDR2 YFSETQ. V trimming: 3 bases; J trimming: 5 bases; junction bases outside the gene matches: 10. The CDR3 covers 18 residues. The CDR3 loop is CASSSLGLAGGPGETQYF. The sequenced CDR3 bases are TGCGCCAGCAGCTCCCTGGGACTAGCGGGGGGGCCTGGGGAGACC.

In its sample, this clone was seen many times. The CDR3 end is not reached by the read, which stops 3 residues before it; the germline J gene fills it in. The genes are TRBV19 and TRBJ1-5, with unresolved D. The V gene lost 6 bases and the J gene lost 4 bases, with 13 bases spanning the gap. The CDR3 totals 14 residues. Germline CDR1 reads LNHDA; CDR2 reads SQIVND (reference sequence). CDR3 sequence: CASRLRGPNQPQHF. CDR3 DNA (partial): TGTGCCAGTAGGCTCCGGGGTCCTAATCAGCCC.

Of note for this clone: The CDR3 end is not reached by the read, which stops 3 residues before it; the germline J gene fills it in. The chain has TRBV6-2 or TRBV6-3 and TRBJ2-1; 7 bases are a match to TRBD2. Trimming took 6 bases from V and 2 from J; bases not matched to a gene: 10. The CDR3 length is 16 residues. The germline V gene encodes CDR1 MNHEY and CDR2 SVGEGT. CDR3 sequence: CASSQRRGSAYNEQFF. The part of the CDR3 DNA that was read is TGTGCCAGCAGCCAGAGGCGGGGGAGCGCCTACAATGAG.

This clone has ten or more counts. The sequenced fragment ends 3 residues before the CDR3 boundary, so the rest is inferred from the germline J gene. The rearrangement uses TRBV18 and TRBJ2-7; TRBD2 might be the D (6 bases). Per germline, CDR1 KGHSH and CDR2 LQKENI. Deletions cut 6 bases from V and 1 base from J, with 16 bases between. The CDR3 is 15 amino acids. The covered CDR3 bases are TGTGCCAGCTCCCTGGGGGGTGACCCTTCCTACGAG. Amino acids: CASSLGGDPSYE. The complete CDR3 reads CASSLGGDPSYEQYF.

As concerns this clone: The read halts 3 residues ahead of the CDR3 end, with the missing end drawn from the germline J gene. The chain joins TRBV6-1 to TRBJ1-3; D gene ambiguous. The CDR3 has 16 residues. Trimming left V 1 base short and J 2 bases short, with 12 bases between. CDR1 is MNHNS, CDR2 SASEGT, per germline. The CDR3 DNA, read in part, is TGTGCCAGCAGTGAAGTTTCAGGCTCCGCTGGAAACACC. Translated: CASSEVSGSAGNT. The whole CDR3 sequence reads CASSEVSGSAGNTIYF.

To note about this clone: The read stops 3 residues short of the end of the CDR3; the missing end is completed from the germline J gene. The genes are TRBV30 and TRBJ1-2; 12 bases are shared with TRBD1. The CDR3 runs 15 residues. Germline V gene lookup returns CDR1 GTSNPN and CDR2 SVGIG (reference sequence). CDR3: CAWTAPGQGAGGYTF. Incomplete CDR3 DNA: TGTGCCTGGACCGCTCCGGGACAGGGGGCAGGAGGC. The full variable domain, in which reference TRBV30 and TRBJ1-2 provide the parts outside the CDR3, is SQTIHQWPATLVQPVGSPLSLECTVEGTSNPNLYWYRQAAGRGLQLLFYSVGIGQISSEVPQNLSASRPQDRQFILSSKKLLLSDSGFYLCAWTAPGQGAGGYTFGSGTRLTVV.

This clone was recorded a few times. The read comes to an end 3 residues before the CDR3 does, leaving the germline J gene to fill in the end. The chain carries TRBV30 and TRBJ2-7, with 7 bases identical to TRBD1. The CDR3 contains 15 residues. V lost 3 bases to trimming and J lost 2 bases; unmatched junction nucleotides: 10. Germline assignment: CDR1 GTSNPN and CDR2 SVGIG (reference sequence). The CDR3 sequence: CAWRAGGLATYEQYF. The covered CDR3 bases are TGTGCCTGGAGGGCAGGGGGTTTAGCGACCTACGAG.

This clone has a handful of counts. The CDR3 is cut off 3 residues early in the read; its end comes from the germline J gene. The chain links TRBV30 to TRBJ1-2; tentatively, D is TRBD1 (6 bases). CDR3 length: 16 residues. Germline values: CDR1 GTSNPN, CDR2 SVGIG (reference sequence). CDR3: CAWSVPHGGAPGGYTF. The covered CDR3 bases are TGTGCCTGGAGTGTCCCCCACGGGGGGGCCCCAGGAGGC.

This clone was seen at least ten times. The read halts 3 residues ahead of the CDR3 end, with the missing end drawn from the germline J gene. The V call is TRBV2, the J call TRBJ2-3, with 10 bases fitting TRBD2. Germline values: CDR1 SNHLY, CDR2 FYNNEI. Trimming at V came to 7 bases and at J to 6 bases, leaving 10 bases not matched to a gene. The CDR3 has 15 amino acids. CDR3 amino acids: CASNEVAGGQDTQYF. CDR3 DNA, as far as it was read: TGTGCCAGCAACGAGGTAGCGGGGGGCCAGGATACG.

This clone turned up a few times. The CDR3 DNA, read in part, is TGTGCCAGCAGTGAATTGGGACTAGCGTCGGAGACC. Translating gives CASSELGLASET. The entire CDR3 is CASSELGLASETQYF. The chain couples TRBV2 to TRBJ2-5; the match to TRBD2 covers 10 bases. The read finishes 3 residues shy of the CDR3 end, and the germline J gene is used to complete it. This CDR3 is built from 15 residues. Trimming took 2 bases from V and 5 from J; bases not matched to a gene: 5. Germline assignment: CDR1 SNHLY and CDR2 FYNNEI. Full variable domain (remainder filled in from reference TRBV2 and TRBJ2-5): EPEVTQTPSHQVTQMGQEVILRCVPISNHLYFYWYRQILGQKVEFLVSFYNNEISEKSEIFDDQFSVERPDGSNFTLKIRSTKLEDSAMYFCASSELGLASETQYFGPGTRLLVL.

In the case of this clone: The read ends 3 residues early relative to the CDR3; the germline J gene fills the gap. The genes are TRBV7-2 and TRBJ1-5, with TRBD1 identical over 11 bases. The CDR3 is made up of 13 amino acids. CDR1 and CDR2 (germline): SGHTA, FQGNSA. V trimming: 5 bases; J trimming: 6 bases; junction bases outside the gene matches: 0. The CDR3 loop is CASSGQGAQPQHF. Incomplete CDR3 DNA: TGTGCCAGCAGCGGACAGGGGGCTCAGCCC.

This clone was seen a handful of times. CDR3 bases read: TGTGCCAGCAGGGCTGACATTGGGACAGATACG. This codes for CASRADIGTDT. The entire CDR3 is CASRADIGTDTQYF. This chain uses TRBV2 with TRBJ2-3; D unresolved. Read data end 3 residues before the CDR3 end; the end is taken from the germline J gene. V lost 6 bases and J 3 bases, leaving 13 bases between the germline ends. This CDR3 contains 14 residues. Germline V gene data show CDR1 as SNHLY and CDR2 as FYNNEI.